These 26 T cell receptor beta chains were sequenced from one sample in a study of Ad26.COV2.S vaccination and SARS-CoV-2 variants. Treatment: roughly 20 received Ad26.COV2.S at low or high dose, single or two shots; a few received placebo; per-sample allocation not given. Each sample was drawn 63 days after the first injection (of vaccine or placebo). Assay: immunoSEQ multiplex PCR; the TCRdb copy retains only in-frame clones and omits some. The sample yields about 440,000 clones, about nine tenths seen once. Specimen: peripheral blood, collected in a trial of Ad26.COV2.S vaccine versus placebo. Receptor source: a person between 18 and 59 years old who received the Ad26.COV2.S COVID-19 vaccine or a placebo.

The J gene is TRBJ2-7, the V gene TRBV18; a weak D match, TRBD1 (6 bases). V gave up 4 bases and J gave up 0 bases, with 13 bases separating them. Germline V lookup: CDR1 KGHSH, CDR2 LQKENI. This CDR3 is 15 amino acids long. CDR3 region: CASSLADSSSYEQYF. The CDR3 DNA sequence: TGTGCCAGCTCACTGGCGGACAGCAGCTCCTACGAGCAGTACTTC.

About this clone: The sample holds other DNA sequences that translate to the same CDR3. The rearrangement uses TRBV20-1 and TRBJ1-1; D uncertain. The length of the CDR3 is 11 residues. V shed 4 bases and J shed 1 base, with 4 bases lying between them. The germline V gene encodes CDR1 DFQATT and CDR2 SNEGSKA (reference sequence). Here the CDR3 reads CSATGNTEAFF. For the CDR3, the DNA is TGCAGTGCTACAGGGAACACTGAAGCTTTCTTT.

This clone was seen just once. Within the sample, other DNA sequences also encode this same CDR3. V is TRBV12-3 or TRBV12-4 and J is TRBJ1-5; possible D gene TRBD1, 5 bases. V was pared by 2 bases and J by 4 bases, with 6 bases between. The CDR3 consists of 13 residues. The CDR3 coding sequence is TGTGCCAGCAGTTTACCAGGGAATCAGCCCCAGCATTTT. Protein product: CASSLPGNQPQHF.

The CDR3 loop reads CASSLAGGVNEKLFF. DNA for the CDR3: TGCGCCAGCAGCTTGGCCGGGGGAGTTAATGAAAAACTGTTTTTT. The rearrangement links TRBV5-1 to TRBJ1-4; D possibly corresponds to TRBD1 (5 bases). The CDR3 spans 15 residues. Germline values: CDR1 SGHRS, CDR2 YFSETQ. V was pared by 0 bases and J by 4 bases, with 10 bases between.

CDR3 residues: CASSLGGPPYYGYTF. As DNA, the CDR3 is TGTGCCAGCAGCTTAGGGGGACCCCCCTACTATGGCTACACCTTC. This chain links TRBV7-8 with TRBJ1-2; possible D gene TRBD1, 5 bases. V lost 1 base to trimming and J lost 3 bases, with 12 bases between them. Germline CDR1 is SGHVS and CDR2 is FQNEAQ. CDR3 length: 15 amino acids.

This clone turned up a few times. The V call is TRBV20-1, the J call TRBJ1-5, with D tentatively TRBD1 (5 bases). The V and J ends lost 3 bases and 2 bases respectively, with 17 bases between them. CDR1 is DFQATT and CDR2 is SNEGSKA in the germline V gene (reference sequence). The CDR3 contains 16 residues. CDR3: CSASAPRVGGNQPQHF. For the CDR3, the DNA is TGCAGTGCTAGTGCTCCTAGGGTGGGGGGCAATCAGCCCCAGCATTTT.

V usage is TRBV9 and J usage is TRBJ2-7; 7 bases are shared with TRBD1. The CDR3 runs to 16 residues. With V trimmed by 6 bases and J by 5 bases, 17 bases remained unmatched. The V gene's germline CDR1 is SGDLS and CDR2 YYNGEE. CDR3 sequence reads: CASTRTGAALWHEQYF. CDR3 sequence (DNA): TGTGCCAGCACACGGACAGGCGCTGCCCTGTGGCACGAGCAGTACTTC.

This sequence joins TRBV9 and TRBJ2-3; D may match TRBD1 or TRBD2 (5 bases each). Trimming took 1 base from V and 6 from J, leaving 15 bases between them. Germline lookup yields CDR1 SGDLS and CDR2 YYNGEE. The CDR3 loop spans 15 amino acids. CDR3 loop: CASSVRGEGADTQYF. CDR3 nucleotide sequence: TGTGCCAGCAGCGTAAGGGGAGAAGGGGCGGATACGCAGTATTTT. The full variable domain, with the rest looked up from reference TRBV9 and TRBJ2-3, is DSGVTQTPKHLITATGQRVTLRCSPRSGDLSVYWYQQSLDQGLQFLIQYYNGEERAKGNILERFSAQQFPDLHSELNLSSLELGDSALYFCASSVRGEGADTQYFGPGTRLTVL.

The genes are TRBV5-1 and TRBJ1-1; D ambiguous. The V and J ends lost 3 bases and 1 base respectively, with 13 bases between them. Per the germline V gene, CDR1 is SGHRS and CDR2 is YFSETQ. There are 15 residues in the CDR3. The CDR3 here is CASSSTTAGNTEAFF. CDR3 coding DNA: TGCGCCAGCAGCTCCACCACCGCCGGGAACACTGAAGCTTTCTTT.

This clone was seen only a few times. The V gene is TRBV11-2, the J gene TRBJ2-7, with 11 bases identical to TRBD2. Germline V gene sequence: CDR1 SGHAT, CDR2 FQNNGV. Unmatched junction bases numbered 5, after V lost 5 bases and J lost 5 bases. The CDR3 has 14 amino acids. The CDR3 sequence is CASSVTSGSNEQYF. The CDR3 DNA is TGTGCCAGCAGCGTTACTAGCGGGAGCAACGAGCAGTACTTC.

V is TRBV5-1 and J is TRBJ2-5, with 8 bases fitting TRBD1. CDR3 length: 15 amino acids. J lost 4 bases, V lost 2 bases, and 7 bases had no gene match. CDR1 and CDR2 (germline): SGHRS, YFSETQ. CDR3 sequence (DNA): TGCGCCAGCAGCTTAGGGACAGGAGGACGAGAGACCCAGTACTTC. The encoded protein is CASSLGTGGRETQYF.

The chain is built from TRBV9 and TRBJ2-1; TRBD1 matches 8 bases. CDR3 length: 12 residues. V lost 4 bases and J lost 10; bases outside the gene matches: 4. CDR1 is SGDLS and CDR2 is YYNGEE in the germline V gene. CDR3: CASSLSGGEQFF. CDR3 in DNA: TGTGCCAGCAGCTTATCAGGGGGCGAGCAGTTCTTC.

This chain uses TRBV27 with TRBJ1-4; D is unresolved. V lost 2 bases, J lost 1 base, and 8 bases lay in between. This CDR3 has 15 residues. Looked up from germline, CDR1 is MNHEY and CDR2 is SMNVEV (reference sequence). CDR3 region: CASSLKGLTNEKLFF. CDR3 nucleotides: TGTGCCAGCAGTTTAAAAGGACTAACTAATGAAAAACTGTTTTTT.

V and J are TRBV28 and TRBJ2-1; a weak D match, TRBD1 (5 bases). The CDR3 is 14 amino acids. The V and J ends lost 5 bases and 8 bases respectively, with 16 bases between them. Germline V gene sequence: CDR1 MDHEN, CDR2 SYDVKM. CDR3 bases: TGTGCCAGCAGTGGGGCCAGGGTAAGGTATGAGCAGTTCTTC. It yields the protein CASSGARVRYEQFF. The variable domain in full, with the rest retrieved from reference TRBV28 and TRBJ2-1, is DVKVTQSSRYLVKRTGEKVFLECVQDMDHENMFWYRQDPGLGLRLIYFSYDVKMKEKGDIPEGYSVSREKKERFSLILESASTNQTSMYLCASSGARVRYEQFFGPGTRLTVL.

The chain uses TRBV5-6 and TRBJ1-5, with D perhaps matching TRBD1 (5 bases). The germline V gene encodes CDR1 SGHDT and CDR2 YYEEEE. The V end was cut by 5 bases, the J end by 1 base, with 13 bases between. This CDR3 spans 15 amino acids. The CDR3 nucleotides read TGTGCCAGCAGTGATACCGGGGCCAGCAATCAGCCCCAGCATTTT. Translation: CASSDTGASNQPQHF.

The V call is TRBV30, the J call TRBJ1-1; tentative D call: TRBD1 (5 bases). The germline V gene has CDR1 GTSNPN and CDR2 SVGIG (reference sequence). V was pared by 0 bases and J by 8 bases, with 10 bases between. CDR3 size: 12 residues. CDR3 residues: CAWSVRAGEAFF. In DNA, the CDR3 is TGTGCCTGGAGTGTACGGGCAGGGGAAGCTTTCTTT.

Turning to this clone: Other DNA sequences in the sample encode the same CDR3. The CDR3 protein is CASSSAYEQYF. In DNA form, the CDR3 reads TGTGCCAGCTCCTCGGCCTACGAGCAGTACTTC. This chain connects TRBV6-5 to TRBJ2-7; D unclear. CDR3 size: 11 residues. V lost 8 bases and J lost 2, with 7 bases in between. The germline V gene encodes CDR1 MNHEY and CDR2 SVGAGI.

This chain uses TRBV15 with TRBJ2-1; weak D call: TRBD2 (6 bases). The CDR3 sequence is 17 residues long. The V and J ends lost 0 bases and 9 bases respectively, with 21 bases between them. Germline V CDR1 and CDR2: LNHNV, YYDKDF (reference sequence). CDR3 in DNA: TGTGCCACCAGCAGAGATCCCCCCCGCTCTAGCGTGGGTGAGCAGTTCTTC. It codes for CATSRDPPRSSVGEQFF. Filled out from reference TRBV15 and TRBJ2-1, the complete variable domain reads DAMVIQNPRYQVTQFGKPVTLSCSQTLNHNVMYWYQQKSSQAPKLLFHYYDKDFNNEADTPDNFQSRRPNTSFCFLDIRSPGLGDTAMYLCATSRDPPRSSVGEQFFGPGTRLTVL.

The chain joins TRBV9 to TRBJ2-6; D may be TRBD2 (5 bases). CDR3 size: 19 residues. Between the trimmed V and J ends, which lost 1 base and 0 bases, there was a span of 17 bases. CDR1 and CDR2 (germline): SGDLS, YYNGEE. The CDR3, as DNA: TGTGCCAGCAGCGTATCCCGAGACTATACAAGCTCTGGGGCCAACGTCCTGACTTTC. Encoded protein: CASSVSRDYTSSGANVLTF.

The rearrangement links TRBV28 to TRBJ2-1; D unresolved. Between the trimmed V and J ends, which lost 11 bases and 1 base, there was a span of 9 bases. CDR1 and CDR2 from the germline V gene are MDHEN and SYDVKM. This CDR3 is 12 amino acids long. The CDR3 DNA follows: TGTGCCTACGGAATATCCTACAATGAGCAGTTCTTC. Translated, it gives CAYGISYNEQFF.

V and J are TRBV30 and TRBJ2-5, with TRBD2 matching over 7 bases. Germline V gives CDR1 GTSNPN, CDR2 SVGIG (reference sequence). CDR3 size: 14 residues. Trimming at V came to 5 bases and at J to 2 bases, leaving 8 bases not matched to a gene. The CDR3 here is CAWWGGSGQETQYF. The DNA of the CDR3 is TGTGCCTGGTGGGGCGGGAGTGGACAAGAGACCCAGTACTTC.

The J gene is TRBJ2-1, the V gene TRBV19, with TRBD2 identical over 7 bases. Germline CDR1 is LNHDA and CDR2 is SQIVND (reference sequence). CDR3 size: 15 residues. The V and J ends lost 3 bases and 2 bases, in that order; junction bases with no gene match: 4. As DNA, the CDR3 is TGTGCCAGTAGTATCGCTAGCGGACCCTACAATGAGCAGTTCTTC. This codes for CASSIASGPYNEQFF.

The V call is TRBV2, the J call TRBJ2-2, with 14 bases identical to TRBD2. The junction had 9 bases not matched to a gene; V was cut back by 7 bases and J by 2 bases. The CDR3 covers 18 residues. Germline V gene data show CDR1 as SNHLY and CDR2 as FYNNEI. CDR3 residues: CASTDPGLAGENTGELFF. The CDR3 bases are TGTGCCAGCACCGACCCGGGACTAGCGGGGGAAAACACCGGGGAGCTGTTTTTT.

The rearrangement uses TRBV19 and TRBJ2-1; no reliable D call. Deletions cut 2 bases from V and 4 bases from J, with 12 bases between. This CDR3 is built from 15 residues. Germline-derived CDR1 and CDR2 are LNHDA and SQIVND (reference sequence). CDR3 residues: CASSIKFTRYNEQFF. CDR3 nucleotide sequence: TGTGCCAGTAGTATAAAGTTCACCAGGTACAATGAGCAGTTCTTC.

The chain couples TRBV27 to TRBJ1-2, with D possibly matching TRBD1 (5 bases). V was pared by 7 bases and J by 8 bases, with 17 bases between. There are 13 residues in the CDR3. In germline, CDR1 is MNHEY, CDR2 SMNVEV (reference sequence). DNA for the CDR3: TGTGCCAGCACCCCAGGGACTGGCGAGGGCTACACCTTC. It codes for CASTPGTGEGYTF.

J is TRBJ2-7 and V is TRBV5-1, with 9 bases lining up with TRBD1. The length of the CDR3 is 14 residues. Germline loops: CDR1 SGHRS, CDR2 YFSETQ. V trimming: 4 bases; J trimming: 3 bases; junction bases outside the gene matches: 5. CDR3 amino acids: CASSPRTGDYEQYF. CDR3 nucleotide sequence: TGCGCCAGCAGCCCGAGGACAGGGGACTACGAGCAGTACTTC.